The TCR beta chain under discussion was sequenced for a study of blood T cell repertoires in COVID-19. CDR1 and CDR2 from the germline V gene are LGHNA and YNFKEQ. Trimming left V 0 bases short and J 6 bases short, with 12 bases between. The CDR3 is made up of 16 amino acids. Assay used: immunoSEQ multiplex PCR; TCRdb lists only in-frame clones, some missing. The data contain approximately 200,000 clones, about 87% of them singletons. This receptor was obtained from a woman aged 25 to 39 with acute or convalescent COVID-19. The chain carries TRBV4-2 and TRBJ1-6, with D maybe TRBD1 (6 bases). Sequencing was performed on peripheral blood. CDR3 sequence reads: CASSQDRGTANSPLHF. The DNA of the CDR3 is TGTGCCAGCAGCCAAGATAGGGGGACGGCTAATTCACCCCTCCACTTT.